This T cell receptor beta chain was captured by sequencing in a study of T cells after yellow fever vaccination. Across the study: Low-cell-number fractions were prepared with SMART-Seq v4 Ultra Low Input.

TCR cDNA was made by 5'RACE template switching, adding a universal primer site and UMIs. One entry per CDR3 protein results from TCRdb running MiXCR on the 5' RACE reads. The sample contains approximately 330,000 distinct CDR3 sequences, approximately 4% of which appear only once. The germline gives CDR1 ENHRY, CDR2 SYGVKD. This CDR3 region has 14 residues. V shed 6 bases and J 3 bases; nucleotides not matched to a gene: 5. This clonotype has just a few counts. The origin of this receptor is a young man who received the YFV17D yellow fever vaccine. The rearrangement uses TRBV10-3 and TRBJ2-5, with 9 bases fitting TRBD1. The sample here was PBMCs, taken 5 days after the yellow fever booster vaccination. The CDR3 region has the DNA TGTGCCATCAGGGGAGGGACAGGGAAAGAGACCCAGTACTTC. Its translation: CAIRGGTGKETQYF.